The 27 T cell receptor beta chains below come from one sample, sequenced in a study of human T cells and chemical hapten exposure. Time point in this sample: patch test 1, 2 weeks after DPC sensitization. As to treatment: therapeutic diphenylcyclopropenone sensitization with weekly scalp DPC. Via MiXCR, TCRdb re-called the RACE reads, giving one row per CDR3 protein. Of over 65,000 distinct CDR3 sequences in the sample, about 11% were seen once. The starting material was whole blood, obtained in connection with sensitization to the hapten diphenylcyclopropenone (DPC). These receptors were taken from a woman between 45 and 60 years old with alopecia areata. Some clones in this sample may be carry-over from other donors' samples.

The V and J genes are TRBV27 and TRBJ2-7; D is ambiguous. V lost 6 bases to trimming and J lost 0 bases, with 6 bases between them. CDR3 length equals 12 residues. Looked up from germline, CDR1 is MNHEY and CDR2 is SMNVEV (reference sequence). The CDR3 region is CASRASSYEQYF. The CDR3 nucleotides are TGTGCCAGCAGGGCCAGCTCCTACGAGCAGTACTTC.

This clonotype was recorded a few times. The chain has TRBV20-1 and TRBJ2-2; TRBD2 aligns across 7 bases. The germline CDR1 and CDR2 sequences are DFQATT and SNEGSKA (reference sequence). V lost 7 bases and J lost 10; bases outside the gene matches: 9. CDR3 size: 12 residues. CDR3 coding DNA: TGCAGTGAGTGGCGGGAGATAGAGGAGCTGTTTTTT. Translation: CSEWREIEELFF.

The chain is built from TRBV27 and TRBJ2-2; D unclear. In germline, CDR1 is MNHEY, CDR2 SMNVEV (reference sequence). The CDR3 is 14 amino acids. V was shortened by 2 bases and J by 4 bases, with 8 bases between the two germline ends. This chain's CDR3 is CASSLQFFTGELFF. In DNA form, the CDR3 reads TGTGCCAGCAGTTTACAGTTTTTCACCGGGGAGCTGTTTTTT.

The table lists this clonotype with many counts. V usage is TRBV4-2 and J usage is TRBJ2-7, with 9 bases identical to TRBD2. The CDR3 consists of 16 residues. V lost 1 base and J lost 12; bases outside the gene matches: 16. Germline-derived CDR1 and CDR2 are LGHNA and YNFKEQ. The CDR3 sequence: CASSQGGTSGSQPRYF. CDR3 nucleotide sequence: TGTGCCAGCAGCCAAGGAGGAACTAGCGGGTCGCAACCGCGGTACTTC.

This clonotype has a handful of counts. DNA for the CDR3: TGTGCCACCGAAGGGACAGATTACAATGAGCAGTTCTTC. It translates to CATEGTDYNEQFF. The chain couples TRBV15 to TRBJ2-1; 7 bases fit TRBD1. Germline loops: CDR1 LNHNV, CDR2 YYDKDF (reference sequence). The CDR3 is 13 amino acids. V was clipped by 8 bases and J by 4 bases; unmatched bases: 5. The variable domain in full, completed from reference TRBV15 and TRBJ2-1, reads DAMVIQNPRYQVTQFGKPVTLSCSQTLNHNVMYWYQQKSSQAPKLLFHYYDKDFNNEADTPDNFQSRRPNTSFCFLDIRSPGLGDTAMYLCATEGTDYNEQFFGPGTRLTVL.

This clonotype was observed many times. This chain connects TRBV12-5 to TRBJ1-5, with a possible D match to TRBD1 (6 bases). Deletions cut 0 bases from V and 5 bases from J, with 14 bases between. The length of the CDR3 is 16 residues. Germline values: CDR1 LGHNT, CDR2 FRNRAP. The chain's CDR3 is CASGLVHGTNDQPQHF. CDR3 DNA: TGTGCTAGTGGTTTGGTACATGGGACAAACGATCAGCCCCAGCATTTT. Together with reference TRBV12-5 and TRBJ1-5, the CDR3 gives the full variable domain: DARVTQTPRHKVTEMGQEVTMRCQPILGHNTVFWYRQTMMQGLELLAYFRNRAPLDDSGMPKDRFSAEMPDATLATLKIQPSEPRDSAVYFCASGLVHGTNDQPQHFGDGTRLSIL.

This clonotype came up many times. The chain's CDR3 is CASSLNTGTEAFF. DNA for the CDR3: TGTGCCAGCAGCCTTAACACGGGGACTGAAGCTTTCTTT. This chain joins TRBV7-3 and TRBJ1-1, with D uncertain. Germline V gene sequence: CDR1 SGHTA, CDR2 FQGTGA. The CDR3 runs to 13 residues. V lost 5 bases, J lost 5 bases, and 12 bases lay in between.

V and J are TRBV5-1 and TRBJ2-3; the match to TRBD2 covers 8 bases. The CDR3 is 15 residues long. V lost 0 bases to trimming and J lost 0 bases; unmatched junction nucleotides: 0. Germline V CDR1 and CDR2: SGHRS, YFSETQ. CDR3 sequence: CASSLVAGSTDTQYF. In nucleotides, the CDR3 is TGCGCCAGCAGCTTGGTAGCGGGGAGCACAGATACGCAGTATTTT.

CDR3 DNA sequence: TGTGCCAGCAGCTTAGCACAGCCGGGACTAGCGGGAGCATGGGAGCAGTACTTC. Translated, it gives CASSLAQPGLAGAWEQYF. This rearrangement joins TRBV7-2 to TRBJ2-7; 14 bases align to TRBD2. The germline CDR1 and CDR2 sequences are SGHTA and FQGNSA. J was trimmed by 7 bases and V by 0 bases; bases with no gene match: 11. The CDR3 has 18 residues. Using reference TRBV7-2 and TRBJ2-7 for the parts outside the CDR3, the full variable domain is GAGVSQSPSNKVTEKGKDVELRCDPISGHTALYWYRQSLGQGLEFLIYFQGNSAPDKSGLPSDRFSAERTGGSVSTLTIQRTQQEDSAVYLCASSLAQPGLAGAWEQYFGPGTRLTVT.

In regard to this clonotype: The DNA is left out, because the CDR3 cannot be placed on it with certainty; the CDR3 is given as TCRdb lists it. The genes are TRBV7-3 and TRBJ2-2; TRBD1 is the table's D call, not checked against the DNA. CDR1 is SGHTA, CDR2 FQGTGA, per germline. The CDR3 comprises 17 residues, both ends counted. CDR3 sequence: CASSPEVRALRTGSCFF.

A few counts support this clonotype. The V gene is TRBV6-5, the J gene TRBJ2-7; D is perhaps TRBD1 (6 bases). The CDR3 length is 18 residues. Germline CDR1 is MNHEY and CDR2 is SVGAGI. The ends were cut back, 0 bases at V and 3 bases at J, with 21 bases in the middle. CDR3 DNA: TGTGCCAGCAGTTACTCCAGGGGTGTTAGGACAGTGGACTACGAGCAGTACTTC. The encoded protein is CASSYSRGVRTVDYEQYF.

This clonotype was observed at least ten times. This chain links TRBV18 with TRBJ1-2; D gene ambiguous. V gave up 4 bases and J gave up 7 bases, with 16 bases separating them. The germline V gene encodes CDR1 KGHSH and CDR2 LQKENI. The length of the CDR3 is 14 residues. The CDR3 loop reads CASSQLEEKGGYTF. The DNA of the CDR3 is TGTGCCAGCTCACAACTCGAAGAAAAGGGTGGCTACACCTTC.

The table lists this clonotype with many counts. This chain links TRBV27 with TRBJ1-1; D not certain. The CDR3 is 13 amino acids. V was pared by 1 base and J by 2 bases, with 5 bases between. Germline V CDR1 and CDR2: MNHEY, SMNVEV (reference sequence). Here the CDR3 DNA reads TGTGCCAGCAGTTTATTACTTAACACTGAAGCTTTCTTT. This sequence encodes CASSLLLNTEAFF.

In this sample, this clonotype turned up many times. The V gene is TRBV27, the J gene TRBJ1-1; the match to TRBD1 covers 8 bases. J was trimmed by 12 bases and V by 7 bases; bases with no gene match: 16. The germline gives CDR1 MNHEY, CDR2 SMNVEV (reference sequence). The CDR3 extends over 14 amino acids. The CDR3 loop is CASTSGGAGGSTFF. CDR3 nucleotide sequence: TGTGCCAGCACTTCAGGCGGGGCAGGGGGCTCGACTTTCTTT.

This clonotype occurred a few times. The V gene is TRBV4-1, the J gene TRBJ1-2; 9 nucleotides align to TRBD1. In germline, CDR1 is MGHRA, CDR2 YSYEKL. With V trimmed by 1 base and J by 4 bases, 4 bases remained unmatched. CDR3 size: 15 residues. CDR3 in amino acids: CASSQARTGVYGYTF. CDR3 sequence (DNA): TGCGCCAGCAGCCAAGCACGGACAGGGGTCTATGGCTACACCTTC.

This chain joins TRBV15 and TRBJ2-5; 8 bases are a match to TRBD1. Germline loops: CDR1 LNHNV, CDR2 YYDKDF (reference sequence). Trimming at V came to 0 bases and at J to 5 bases, leaving 5 bases not matched to a gene. The CDR3 has 15 amino acids. The CDR3 reads CATSRDAGGRETQYF. CDR3 nucleotides: TGTGCCACCAGCAGAGATGCAGGGGGCAGGGAGACCCAGTACTTC.

In this sample, this clonotype turned up many times. The chain links TRBV7-6 to TRBJ1-4, with D maybe TRBD1 (6 bases). This CDR3 has 15 amino acids. Germline V gene lookup returns CDR1 SGHVS and CDR2 FNYEAQ. Between the trimmed V and J ends, which lost 5 bases and 1 base, there was a span of 11 bases. CDR3 DNA sequence: TGTGCCAGCAGCCCGAACAGGGTAACTAATGAAAAACTGTTTTTT. Encoded protein: CASSPNRVTNEKLFF.

This rearrangement joins TRBV9 to TRBJ2-5; D gene unclear. V was shortened by 4 bases and J by 0 bases, with 4 bases between the two germline ends. This CDR3 contains 12 residues. Germline assignment: CDR1 SGDLS and CDR2 YYNGEE. Here the CDR3 reads CASSRNQETQYF. CDR3 DNA sequence: TGTGCCAGCAGCAGAAACCAAGAGACCCAGTACTTC.

This clonotype has at least ten counts. This chain's CDR3 is CASSTINNSPLHF. In DNA, the CDR3 is TGTGCCAGCAGCACTATTAATAATTCACCCCTCCACTTT. The chain recombines TRBV7-3 with TRBJ1-6; D is ambiguous. Trimming shortened V by 5 bases and J by 5 bases, and 7 bases separated the two germline ends. The CDR3 sequence is 13 residues long. Germline CDR1 is SGHTA and CDR2 is FQGTGA.

This clonotype was found many times. The chain recombines TRBV7-2 with TRBJ1-5; D ambiguous. The CDR3 totals 14 residues. CDR1 is SGHTA, CDR2 FQGNSA, per germline. Trimming cost V 3 bases and J 1 base, with 7 bases left between them. The CDR3 is CASSFTPSNQPQHF. CDR3 coding DNA: TGTGCCAGCAGCTTCACACCGAGCAATCAGCCCCAGCATTTT.

In this sample, this clonotype turned up many times. The CDR3 region is CASSPGTGSNEKLFF. The CDR3 coding sequence is TGCGCCAGCAGCCCAGGGACAGGCAGTAATGAAAAACTGTTTTTT. The V call is TRBV5-1, the J call TRBJ1-4; 8 nucleotides match TRBD1. The CDR3 extends over 15 amino acids. With V trimmed by 4 bases and J by 4 bases, 6 bases remained unmatched. Germline loops: CDR1 SGHRS, CDR2 YFSETQ.

This clonotype has at least ten counts. This sequence joins TRBV6-5 and TRBJ2-1; D is unclear. Germline values: CDR1 MNHEY, CDR2 SVGAGI. Trimming cost V 2 bases and J 0 bases, with 14 bases left between them. The length of the CDR3 is 17 residues. CDR3 amino acids: CASSYEMNYHSYNEQFF. The CDR3 DNA is TGTGCCAGCAGTTACGAGATGAACTACCACTCCTACAATGAGCAGTTCTTC.

This clonotype was observed many times. The J gene is TRBJ2-1, the V gene TRBV11-2; 11 bases align to TRBD2. V was clipped by 3 bases and J by 8 bases; unmatched bases: 6. This CDR3 contains 15 residues. Germline values: CDR1 SGHAT, CDR2 FQNNGV. The CDR3 DNA follows: TGTGCCAGCAGCTTTACTAGCGGGAGTGTCTATGAGCAGTTCTTC. Amino acids: CASSFTSGSVYEQFF. The full variable domain, rest sourced from reference TRBV11-2 and TRBJ2-1, is EAGVAQSPRYKIIEKRQSVAFWCNPISGHATLYWYQQILGQGPKLLIQFQNNGVVDDSQLPKDRFSAERLKGVDSTLKIQPAKLEDSAVYLCASSFTSGSVYEQFFGPGTRLTVL.

The chain recombines TRBV28 with TRBJ2-3; tentatively, D is TRBD2 (5 bases). The V end was cut by 4 bases, the J end by 3 bases, with 14 bases between. Germline V lookup: CDR1 MDHEN, CDR2 SYDVKM. The CDR3 length is 15 residues. The CDR3 DNA reads as TGTGCCAGCAGTTACGACTACCGAATGACAGATACGCAGTATTTT. As protein: CASSYDYRMTDTQYF.

The chain couples TRBV15 to TRBJ1-3; no clear D. With 3 bases removed from V and 4 bases from J, the gap between germline ends came to 13 bases. The CDR3 contains 15 residues. CDR1 and CDR2 (germline): LNHNV, YYDKDF (reference sequence). This CDR3 reads CATSRDPNQGNTIYF. CDR3 sequence (DNA): TGTGCCACCAGCAGGGATCCAAACCAGGGAAACACCATATATTTT.

This rearrangement joins TRBV19 to TRBJ1-2, with no clear D. The CDR3 consists of 12 residues. Germline lookup yields CDR1 LNHDA and CDR2 SQIVND (reference sequence). V lost 7 bases and J 8 bases, leaving 14 bases between the germline ends. In DNA form, the CDR3 reads TGTGCCAGTACCGGCGGCGAGTGGGGCTACACCTTC. This sequence encodes CASTGGEWGYTF.

The table lists this clonotype with a few counts. V is TRBV24-1 and J is TRBJ2-3; D not resolved. This CDR3 is built from 13 residues. The germline V and J ends were trimmed by 2 bases and 5 bases, with 7 bases remaining between them. Germline V gene data show CDR1 as KGHDR and CDR2 as SFDVKD. CDR3 sequence: CATSDYKGDTQYF. The CDR3 DNA reads as TGTGCCACCAGTGATTATAAAGGAGATACGCAGTATTTT.